The present T cell receptor (beta chain) was sequenced within a study of identical twins. With V trimmed by 9 bases and J by 7 bases, 6 bases remained unmatched. Germline V gives CDR1 MNHEY, CDR2 SVGEGT. The CDR3 covers 13 residues. In TCRdb, the 5' RACE reads were re-called with MiXCR into one record per CDR3 protein. The table records some 730,000 distinct CDR3 sequences, about 20% of them present only once. This clonotype was observed at least ten times. These data were likewise used in another study, on T cells expressing NK-cell markers.

The source of this sequence is a woman between 18 and 30 years old in good health. The V gene is TRBV6-2 or TRBV6-3, the J gene TRBJ2-1; 10 bases are a match to TRBD2. The sequenced sample consisted of PBMCs. Here the CDR3 reads CASVLAGNNEQFF. CDR3 nucleotide sequence: TGTGCCAGTGTACTAGCGGGAAATAATGAGCAGTTCTTC.